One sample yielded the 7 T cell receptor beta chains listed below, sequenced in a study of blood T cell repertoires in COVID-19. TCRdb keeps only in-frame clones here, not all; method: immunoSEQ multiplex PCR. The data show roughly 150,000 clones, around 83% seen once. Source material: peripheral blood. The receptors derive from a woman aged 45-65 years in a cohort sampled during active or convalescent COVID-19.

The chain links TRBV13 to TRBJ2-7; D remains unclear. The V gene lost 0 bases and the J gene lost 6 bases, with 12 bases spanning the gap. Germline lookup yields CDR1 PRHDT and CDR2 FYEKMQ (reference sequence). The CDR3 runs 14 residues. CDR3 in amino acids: CASSLGLRLGEQYF. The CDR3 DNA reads TGTGCCAGCAGCTTAGGCTTGCGGTTGGGCGAGCAGTACTTC.

CDR3 amino acids: CASSPRGNYGYTF. The CDR3, as DNA: TGCGCCAGCAGCCCCAGGGGAAACTATGGCTACACCTTC. The chain carries TRBV10-1 and TRBJ1-2; D might be TRBD1 (6 bases). Trimming pared 6 bases from V and 2 bases from J, leaving 10 bases between. CDR1 and CDR2 (germline): WNHNN, SYGVQD (reference sequence). The CDR3 has 13 residues.

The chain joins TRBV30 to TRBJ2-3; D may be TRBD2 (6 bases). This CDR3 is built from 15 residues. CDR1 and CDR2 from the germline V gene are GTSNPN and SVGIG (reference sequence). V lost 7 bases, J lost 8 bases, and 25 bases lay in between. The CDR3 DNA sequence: TGTGCCTCCACTCCTCAGGGACTGCCTCCCCCTACGCAGTATTTT. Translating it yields CASTPQGLPPPTQYF.

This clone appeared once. In nucleotides, the CDR3 is TGCGCCAGCAGCTTGGGGACGGGAAACACTGAAGCTTTCTTT. It codes for CASSLGTGNTEAFF. The chain employs TRBV5-1 and TRBJ1-1; D remains ambiguous. The CDR3 extends over 14 amino acids. Germline V gene lookup returns CDR1 SGHRS and CDR2 YFSETQ. V shed 0 bases and J shed 2 bases, with 8 bases lying between them.

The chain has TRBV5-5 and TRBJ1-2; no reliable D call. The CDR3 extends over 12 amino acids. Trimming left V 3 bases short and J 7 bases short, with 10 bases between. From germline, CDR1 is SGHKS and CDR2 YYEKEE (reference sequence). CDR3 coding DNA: TGTGCCAGCAGCTCCCACAGTAGTGGCTACACCTTC. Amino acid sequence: CASSSHSSGYTF.

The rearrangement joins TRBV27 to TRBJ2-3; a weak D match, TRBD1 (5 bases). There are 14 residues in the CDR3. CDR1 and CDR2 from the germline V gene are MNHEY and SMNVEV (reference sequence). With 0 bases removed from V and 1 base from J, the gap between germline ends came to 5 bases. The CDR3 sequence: CASSLSGGTDTQYF. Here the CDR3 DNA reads TGTGCCAGCAGTTTATCAGGGGGCACAGATACGCAGTATTTT.

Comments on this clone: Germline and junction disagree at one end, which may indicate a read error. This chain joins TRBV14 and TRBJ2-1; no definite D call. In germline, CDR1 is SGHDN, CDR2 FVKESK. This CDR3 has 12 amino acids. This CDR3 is CASSPIYNEQFF. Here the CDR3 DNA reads TGTGCCAGCAGCCCGATATACAACGAGCAGTTCTTC.